Given below is one T cell receptor (beta chain) in context. This record comes from a study of radiotherapy plus CTLA-4 blockade in lung cancer. Turning to the study itself: Objective responses occurred in roughly 20% of patients; about 32% had disease control.

Generated by immunoSEQ multiplex PCR, the TCRdb table keeps only in-frame clones and is missing some. The data contain some 90,000 clones, around 85% of them seen just once; the ten biggest clones take up just over 2%. The V end was cut by 4 bases, the J end by 6 bases, with 8 bases between. This CDR3 region has 12 residues. Germline V gives CDR1 SGHNT, CDR2 YYREEE (reference sequence). The sequenced sample was peripheral blood, obtained from a patient treated with radiotherapy plus ipilimumab. The chain carries TRBV5-4 and TRBJ2-1; a possible D gene is TRBD1 (6 bases). This clonotype was sampled from a human donor with non-small cell lung cancer who had a partial response to radiotherapy plus ipilimumab. Here the CDR3 reads CASSGQFNEQFF. In DNA form, the CDR3 reads TGTGCCAGCAGCGGACAGTTCAATGAGCAGTTCTTC. The full variable domain, in which reference TRBV5-4 and TRBJ2-1 provide the parts outside the CDR3, is ETGVTQSPTHLIKTRGQQVTLRCSSQSGHNTVSWYQQALGQGPQFIFQYYREEENGRGNFPPRFSGLQFPNYSSELNVNALELDDSALYLCASSGQFNEQFFGPGTRLTVL.